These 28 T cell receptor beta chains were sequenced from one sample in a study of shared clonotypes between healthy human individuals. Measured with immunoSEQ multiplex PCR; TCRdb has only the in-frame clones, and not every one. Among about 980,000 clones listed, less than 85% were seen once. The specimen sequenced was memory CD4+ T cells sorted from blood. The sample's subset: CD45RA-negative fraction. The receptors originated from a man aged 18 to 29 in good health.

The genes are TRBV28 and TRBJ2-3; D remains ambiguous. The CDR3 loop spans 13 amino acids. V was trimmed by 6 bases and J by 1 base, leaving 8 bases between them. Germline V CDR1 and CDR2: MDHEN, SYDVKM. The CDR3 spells CASSAKGTDTQYF. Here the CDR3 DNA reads TGTGCCAGCAGCGCCAAGGGCACAGATACGCAGTATTTT.

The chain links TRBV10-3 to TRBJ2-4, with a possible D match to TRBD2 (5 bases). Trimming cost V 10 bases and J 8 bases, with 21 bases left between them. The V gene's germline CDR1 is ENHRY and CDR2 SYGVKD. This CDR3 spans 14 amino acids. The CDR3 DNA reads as TGTGCCACCCACGGAAGCGGTTATGGGGACATTCAGTACTTC. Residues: CATHGSGYGDIQYF.

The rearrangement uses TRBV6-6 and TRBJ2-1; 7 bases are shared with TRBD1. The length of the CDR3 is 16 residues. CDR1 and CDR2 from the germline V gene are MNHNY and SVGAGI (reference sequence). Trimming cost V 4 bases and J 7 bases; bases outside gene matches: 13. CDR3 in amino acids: CASSWGQPRNRNEQFF. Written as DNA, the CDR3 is TGTGCCAGCAGTTGGGGACAGCCTAGGAATCGGAATGAGCAGTTCTTC.

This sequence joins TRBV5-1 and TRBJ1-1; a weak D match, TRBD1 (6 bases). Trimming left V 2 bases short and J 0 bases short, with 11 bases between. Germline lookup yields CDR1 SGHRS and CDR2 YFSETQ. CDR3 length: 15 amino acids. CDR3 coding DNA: TGCGCCAGCAGCTTAGGGCAGGGGATGAACACTGAAGCTTTCTTT. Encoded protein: CASSLGQGMNTEAFF.

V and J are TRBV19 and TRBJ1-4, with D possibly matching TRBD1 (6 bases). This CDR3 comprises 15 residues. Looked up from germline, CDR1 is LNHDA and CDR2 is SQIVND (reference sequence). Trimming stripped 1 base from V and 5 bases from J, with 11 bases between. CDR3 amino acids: CASSIAGVGNEKLFF. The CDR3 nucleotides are TGTGCCAGTAGTATAGCAGGGGTTGGGAATGAAAAACTGTTTTTT.

This CDR3 reads CASSHSEVLSTEAFF. CDR3 coding DNA: TGTGCCAGCTCACACTCGGAAGTGTTGAGTACTGAAGCTTTCTTT. The chain couples TRBV18 to TRBJ1-1; D gene unclear. Germline assignment: CDR1 KGHSH and CDR2 LQKENI. Trimming shortened V by 4 bases and J by 5 bases, and 17 bases separated the two germline ends. This CDR3 is 15 amino acids long.

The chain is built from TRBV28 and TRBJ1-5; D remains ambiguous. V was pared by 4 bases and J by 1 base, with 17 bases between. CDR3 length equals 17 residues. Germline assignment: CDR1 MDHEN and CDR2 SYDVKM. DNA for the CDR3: TGTGCCAGCAGTTCCCTTTCGGCAGGAAGGAGCAATCAGCCCCAGCATTTT. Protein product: CASSSLSAGRSNQPQHF.

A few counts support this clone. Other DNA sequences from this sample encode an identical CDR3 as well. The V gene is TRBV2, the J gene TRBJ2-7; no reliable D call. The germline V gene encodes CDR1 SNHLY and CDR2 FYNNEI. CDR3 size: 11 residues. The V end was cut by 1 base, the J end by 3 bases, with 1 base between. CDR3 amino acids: CASSEGYEQYF. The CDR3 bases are TGTGCCAGCAGTGAAGGCTACGAGCAGTACTTC. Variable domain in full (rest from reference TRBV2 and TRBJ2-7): EPEVTQTPSHQVTQMGQEVILRCVPISNHLYFYWYRQILGQKVEFLVSFYNNEISEKSEIFDDQFSVERPDGSNFTLKIRSTKLEDSAMYFCASSEGYEQYFGPGTRLTVT.

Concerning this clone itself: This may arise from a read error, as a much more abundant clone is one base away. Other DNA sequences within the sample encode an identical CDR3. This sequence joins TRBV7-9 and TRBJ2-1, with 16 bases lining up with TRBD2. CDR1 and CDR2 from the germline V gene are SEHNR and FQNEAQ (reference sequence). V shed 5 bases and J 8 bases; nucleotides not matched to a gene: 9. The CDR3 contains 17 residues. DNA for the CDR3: TGTGCCAGCAGCCTTGGGACTAGCGGGGGGGCCGTAGATGAGCAGTTCTTC. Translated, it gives CASSLGTSGGAVDEQFF.

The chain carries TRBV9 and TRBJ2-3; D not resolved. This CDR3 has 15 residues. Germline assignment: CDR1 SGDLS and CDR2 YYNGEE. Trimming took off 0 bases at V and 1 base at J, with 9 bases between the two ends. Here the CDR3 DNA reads TGTGCCAGCAGCGTAGTTACTACTCGCACAGATACGCAGTATTTT. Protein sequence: CASSVVTTRTDTQYF.

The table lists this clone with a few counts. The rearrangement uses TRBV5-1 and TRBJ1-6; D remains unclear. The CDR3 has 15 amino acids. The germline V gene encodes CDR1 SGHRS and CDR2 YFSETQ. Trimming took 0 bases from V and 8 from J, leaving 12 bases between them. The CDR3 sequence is CASSLGGGRDSPLHF. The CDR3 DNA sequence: TGCGCCAGCAGCTTGGGAGGAGGGAGAGATTCACCCCTCCACTTT.

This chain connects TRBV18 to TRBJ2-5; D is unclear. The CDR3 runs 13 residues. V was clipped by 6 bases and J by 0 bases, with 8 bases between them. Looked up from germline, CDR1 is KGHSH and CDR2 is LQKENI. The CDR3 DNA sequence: TGTGCCAGCTCCCCGGGTAACCAAGAGACCCAGTACTTC. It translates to CASSPGNQETQYF.

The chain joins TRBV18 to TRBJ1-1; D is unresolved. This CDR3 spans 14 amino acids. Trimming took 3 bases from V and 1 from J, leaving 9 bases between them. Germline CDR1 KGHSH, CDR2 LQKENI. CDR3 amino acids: CASSPTQKNTEAFF. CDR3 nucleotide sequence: TGTGCCAGCTCACCTACGCAGAAGAACACTGAAGCTTTCTTT.

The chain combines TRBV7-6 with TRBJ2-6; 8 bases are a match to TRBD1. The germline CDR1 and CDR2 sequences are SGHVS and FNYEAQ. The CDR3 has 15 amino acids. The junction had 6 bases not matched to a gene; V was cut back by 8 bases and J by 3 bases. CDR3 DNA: TGTGCCAGCGGACAAGGACAGGGTGGGGCCAACGTCCTGACTTTC. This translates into CASGQGQGGANVLTF.

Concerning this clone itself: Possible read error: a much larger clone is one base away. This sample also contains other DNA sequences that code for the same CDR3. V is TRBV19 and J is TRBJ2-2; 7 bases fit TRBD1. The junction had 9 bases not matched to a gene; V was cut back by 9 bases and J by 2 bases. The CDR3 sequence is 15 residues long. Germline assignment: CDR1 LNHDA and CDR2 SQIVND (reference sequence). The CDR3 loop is CASSVGQSNTGELFF. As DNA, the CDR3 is TGTGCCAGCAGTGTGGGACAGTCAAACACCGGGGAGCTGTTTTTT.

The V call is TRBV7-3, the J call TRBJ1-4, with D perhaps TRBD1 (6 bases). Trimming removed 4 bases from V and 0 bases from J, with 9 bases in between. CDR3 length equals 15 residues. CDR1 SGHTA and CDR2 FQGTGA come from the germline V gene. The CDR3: CASSSYRATNEKLFF. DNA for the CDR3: TGTGCCAGCAGCTCCTACAGGGCAACTAATGAAAAACTGTTTTTT.

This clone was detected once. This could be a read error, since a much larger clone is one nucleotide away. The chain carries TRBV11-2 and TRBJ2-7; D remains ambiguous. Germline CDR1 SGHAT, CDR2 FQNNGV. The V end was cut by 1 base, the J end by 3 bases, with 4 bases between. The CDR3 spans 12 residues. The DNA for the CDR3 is TGTGCCAGCAGCTTAGGTATCTACGAGCAGTACTTC. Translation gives CASSLGIYEQYF.

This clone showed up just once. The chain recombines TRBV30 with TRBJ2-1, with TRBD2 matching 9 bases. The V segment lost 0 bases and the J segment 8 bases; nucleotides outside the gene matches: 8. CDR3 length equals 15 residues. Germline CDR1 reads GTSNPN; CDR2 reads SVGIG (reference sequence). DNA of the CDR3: TGTGCCTGGAGTGTACGGCGGGGGGGCGGATATGAGCAGTTCTTC. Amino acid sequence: CAWSVRRGGGYEQFF.

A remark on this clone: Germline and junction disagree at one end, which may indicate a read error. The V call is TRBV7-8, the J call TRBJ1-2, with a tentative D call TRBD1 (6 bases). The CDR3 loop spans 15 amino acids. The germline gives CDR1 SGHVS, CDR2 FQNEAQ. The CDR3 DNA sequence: TGTGCCAGCAGCTTAGGGACAGCCTCCTACTATGGCTGCACCTTC. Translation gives CASSLGTASYYGCTF.

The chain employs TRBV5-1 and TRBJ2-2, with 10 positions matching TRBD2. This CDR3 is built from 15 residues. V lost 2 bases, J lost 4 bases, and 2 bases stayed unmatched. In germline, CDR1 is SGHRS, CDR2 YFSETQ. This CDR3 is CASSFGLAVTGELFF. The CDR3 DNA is TGCGCCAGCAGCTTCGGACTAGCGGTCACCGGGGAGCTGTTTTTT.

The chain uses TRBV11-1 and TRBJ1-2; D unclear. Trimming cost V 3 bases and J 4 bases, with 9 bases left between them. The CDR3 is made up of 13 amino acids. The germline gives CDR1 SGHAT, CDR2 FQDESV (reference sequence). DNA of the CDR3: TGTGCCAGCAGCTTGACTAGTGCCTATGGCTACACCTTC. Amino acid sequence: CASSLTSAYGYTF.

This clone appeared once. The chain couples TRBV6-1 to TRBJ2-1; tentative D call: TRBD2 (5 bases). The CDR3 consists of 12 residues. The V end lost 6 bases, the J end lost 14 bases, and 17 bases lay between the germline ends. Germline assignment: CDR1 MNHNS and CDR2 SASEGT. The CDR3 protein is CASSVVGLREFF. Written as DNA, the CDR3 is TGTGCCAGCAGCGTCGTAGGGCTGAGGGAGTTCTTC.

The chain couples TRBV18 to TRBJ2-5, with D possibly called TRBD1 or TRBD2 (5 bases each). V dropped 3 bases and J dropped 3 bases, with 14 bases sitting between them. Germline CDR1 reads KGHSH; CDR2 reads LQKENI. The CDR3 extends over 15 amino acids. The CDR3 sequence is CASSPSGPSKETQYF. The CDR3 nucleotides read TGTGCCAGCTCACCCTCGGGACCTTCAAAAGAGACCCAGTACTTC.

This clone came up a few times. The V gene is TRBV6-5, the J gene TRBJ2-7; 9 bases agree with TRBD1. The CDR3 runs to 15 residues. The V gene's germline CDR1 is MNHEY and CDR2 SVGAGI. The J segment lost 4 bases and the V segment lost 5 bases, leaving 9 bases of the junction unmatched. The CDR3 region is CASSHRPDRGYEQYF. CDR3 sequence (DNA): TGTGCCAGCAGTCACCGCCCGGACAGGGGATACGAGCAGTACTTC.

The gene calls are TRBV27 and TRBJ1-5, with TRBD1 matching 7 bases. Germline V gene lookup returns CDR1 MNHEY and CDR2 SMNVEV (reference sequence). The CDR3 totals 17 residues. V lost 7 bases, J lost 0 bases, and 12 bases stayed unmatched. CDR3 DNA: TGTGCCAGCACCCCTCGTGGGGCAGGGGGTAGCAATCAGCCCCAGCATTTT. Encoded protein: CASTPRGAGGSNQPQHF.

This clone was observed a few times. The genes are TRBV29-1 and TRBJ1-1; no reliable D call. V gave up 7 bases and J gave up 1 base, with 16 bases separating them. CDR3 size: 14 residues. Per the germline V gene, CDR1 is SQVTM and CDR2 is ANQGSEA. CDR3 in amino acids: CSAWGFGPNTEAFF. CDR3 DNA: TGCAGCGCCTGGGGTTTTGGCCCGAACACTGAAGCTTTCTTT.

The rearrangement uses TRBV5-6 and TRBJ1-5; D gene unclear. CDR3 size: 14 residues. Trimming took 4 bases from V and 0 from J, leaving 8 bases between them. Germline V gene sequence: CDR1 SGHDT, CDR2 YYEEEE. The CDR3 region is CASSAGNSNQPQHF. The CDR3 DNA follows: TGTGCCAGCAGCGCCGGTAATAGCAATCAGCCCCAGCATTTT.

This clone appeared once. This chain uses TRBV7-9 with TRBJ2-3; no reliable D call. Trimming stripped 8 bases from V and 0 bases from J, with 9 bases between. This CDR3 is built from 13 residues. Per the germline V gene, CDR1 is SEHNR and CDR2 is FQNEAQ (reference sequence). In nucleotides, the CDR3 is TGTGCCAGCTTGCCTCCTAGCACAGATACGCAGTATTTT. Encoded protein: CASLPPSTDTQYF.